This T cell receptor beta chain was sequenced for a study of blood T cell repertoires in COVID-19. Background on the study: Researchers got acute and convalescent COVID-19 samples from the United States, Italy and Spain. PBMCs, B-cell-depleted T cells, or T cells provided the cDNA or gDNA that made up the material.

Original analysis: Nucleated cell counts were estimated from reference gene primer amplification. Some clones are missing from TCRdb's copy, which holds only in-frame ones; the method was immunoSEQ multiplex PCR. For V, J and clone size, that table is used; D and trimming come from the DNA. The sample includes about 170,000 clones, 80% to 85% of them seen just once. What was sequenced was peripheral blood. This clonotype originated in a human donor with acute or convalescent COVID-19. The donor label of this sample is uncertain.

CDR3 sequence (DNA): TGTGCCAGCAGCGTACCTAGCGGCCAAGAGACCCAGTACTTC. The encoded protein is CASSVPSGQETQYF. The J gene is TRBJ2-5, the V gene TRBV7-2; 7 bases are a match to TRBD2. Germline V CDR1 and CDR2: SGHTA, FQGNSA. This CDR3 region has 14 residues. The junction had 4 bases not matched to a gene; V was cut back by 5 bases and J by 1 base. Looking up the rest from reference TRBV7-2 and TRBJ2-5 gives the full variable domain: GAGVSQSPSNKVTEKGKDVELRCDPISGHTALYWYRQSLGQGLEFLIYFQGNSAPDKSGLPSDRFSAERTGGSVSTLTIQRTQQEDSAVYLCASSVPSGQETQYFGPGTRLLVL.